This is a list of T cell receptor beta chains from one sample in a study of radiation and T cells in renal cell carcinoma. This table comes from immunoSEQ multiplex PCR, and its TCRdb copy is limited to in-frame clones, with some not included. The sample lists around 140,000 clones, 65% to 90% seen once, with less than 20% in the top ten. Sequenced material: blood, taken from a patient whose treatment included radiotherapy and nephrectomy. All receptors come from a woman aged 50 to 60 with renal cell carcinoma. Both conserved end residues are part of each CDR3. D genes are given only for firm matches. The size field is filled for only some rows; it gives once, few, many or a size class.

j_call: TRBJ2-5; v_call: TRBV5-1; clone_size: once; d_call: -; cdr3_nt: TGCGCCAGCAGCTCGGGGTCAGGGGTCATGGAGACCCAGTACTTC; cdr3_aa: CASSSGSGVMETQYF
j_call: TRBJ1-1; v_call: TRBV10-1; clone_size: -; d_call: TRBD1; cdr3_nt: TGCGCCAGCAGTGAGTCGGGACAGGGCTCTGAAGCTTTCTTT; cdr3_aa: CASSESGQGSEAFF
j_call: TRBJ1-1; v_call: TRBV11-2; clone_size: -; d_call: -; cdr3_nt: TGTGCCAGCAGCAATCCGGGCCTCAACACTGAAGCTTTCTTT; cdr3_aa: CASSNPGLNTEAFF
j_call: TRBJ2-1; v_call: TRBV9; clone_size: -; d_call: TRBD1; cdr3_nt: TGTGCCAGCAGCCTACGGACAGGCCTGGGCAATGGCGAGCAGTTCTTC; cdr3_aa: CASSLRTGLGNGEQFF
j_call: TRBJ1-1; v_call: TRBV5-4; clone_size: -; d_call: -; cdr3_nt: TGCGCCAGCAGCCAAGGTCAGTTGGCCTCTGGGTCTTTCTTT; cdr3_aa: CASSQGQLASGSFF
j_call: TRBJ2-7; v_call: TRBV6-5; clone_size: once; d_call: -; cdr3_nt: TGTGCCATCAGTGATCAGAGGTTCGACGAGCAGTACTTC; cdr3_aa: CAISDQRFDEQYF
j_call: TRBJ1-2; v_call: TRBV7-2; clone_size: -; d_call: -; cdr3_nt: TGTGCCAGCAGCAGTCCCAGGACGTCTAACTATGGCTACACCTTC; cdr3_aa: CASSSPRTSNYGYTF
j_call: TRBJ2-1; v_call: TRBV5-1; clone_size: -; d_call: TRBD2; cdr3_nt: TGCGCCAGCAGCTTGGAGTTAGCGGGAGGGGGTGAGCAGTTCTTC; cdr3_aa: CASSLELAGGGEQFF
j_call: TRBJ2-1; v_call: TRBV28; clone_size: once; d_call: -; cdr3_nt: TGTGCCAGCAACGTCAAGGGGGCCTACAATGAGCAGTTCTTC; cdr3_aa: CASNVKGAYNEQFF
j_call: TRBJ1-5; v_call: TRBV7-9; clone_size: few; d_call: -; cdr3_nt: TGTGCCAGCAGCTTAACAGCGAATCAGCCCCAGCATTTT; cdr3_aa: CASSLTANQPQHF
j_call: TRBJ2-1; v_call: TRBV4-3; clone_size: -; d_call: TRBD1; cdr3_nt: TGCGCCAGCAGCCAAGAGTCCTTCCGACAGGGGGCCTACAATGAGCAGTTCTTC; cdr3_aa: CASSQESFRQGAYNEQFF
j_call: TRBJ2-7; v_call: TRBV2; clone_size: -; d_call: TRBD2; cdr3_nt: TGTGCCAGCAGGGGGCTAGCGGGAGAGACATCCGAGCAGTACTTC; cdr3_aa: CASRGLAGETSEQYF
j_call: TRBJ2-2; v_call: TRBV7-9; clone_size: -; d_call: TRBD2; cdr3_nt: TGTGCCAGCAGTCCCGTAGCGGGAGGCTCGAGCACCGGGGAGCTGTTTTTT; cdr3_aa: CASSPVAGGSSTGELFF
j_call: TRBJ1-6; v_call: TRBV28; clone_size: -; d_call: -; cdr3_nt: TGTGCCAGCATACTGGGGGGGCCCGGTTCACCCCTCCACTTT; cdr3_aa: CASILGGPGSPLHF
j_call: TRBJ2-5; v_call: TRBV10-2; clone_size: once; d_call: TRBD2; cdr3_nt: TGCGCCAGCAGTGAGATTCTAGCGGGGGGAAAAAAAGAGACCCAGTACTTC; cdr3_aa: CASSEILAGGKKETQYF
j_call: TRBJ2-3; v_call: TRBV4-1; clone_size: -; d_call: -; cdr3_nt: TGCGCCAGCAGCCAGGATTCGGGGTTTGGGACGCAGTATTTT; cdr3_aa: CASSQDSGFGTQYF
j_call: TRBJ1-1; v_call: TRBV19; clone_size: few; d_call: TRBD1; cdr3_nt: TGTGCCAGTAGTCAAGGACAGGCCAGGACTGAAGCTTTCTTT; cdr3_aa: CASSQGQARTEAFF
j_call: TRBJ1-4; v_call: TRBV29-1; clone_size: -; d_call: TRBD1; cdr3_nt: TGCAGCGCTGGGACAGGGGGCGATGAAAAACTGTTTTTT; cdr3_aa: CSAGTGGDEKLFF
j_call: TRBJ1-3; v_call: TRBV4-3; clone_size: -; d_call: TRBD1; cdr3_nt: TGCGCCAGCAGCCAAGATCTGGGGGACAGATCCTCCTCTGGAAACACCATATATTTT; cdr3_aa: CASSQDLGDRSSSGNTIYF
j_call: TRBJ2-7; v_call: TRBV5-1; clone_size: -; d_call: -; cdr3_nt: TGCGCCAGCAGACTACTTAGCGGCTCCTACGAGCAGTACTTC; cdr3_aa: CASRLLSGSYEQYF
j_call: TRBJ1-5; v_call: TRBV18; clone_size: -; d_call: -; cdr3_nt: TGTGCCAGCTCACCCTGGAGTAGCAATCAGCCCCAGCATTTT; cdr3_aa: CASSPWSSNQPQHF
j_call: TRBJ2-7; v_call: TRBV7-2; clone_size: -; d_call: -; cdr3_nt: TGTGCCAGCAGCTTAGGCCCCCGACCCTACGAGCAGTACTTC; cdr3_aa: CASSLGPRPYEQYF
j_call: TRBJ1-2; v_call: TRBV18; clone_size: -; d_call: -; cdr3_nt: TGTGCCAGCTCACCCGACATGGGAGGAAACTATGGCTACACCTTC; cdr3_aa: CASSPDMGGNYGYTF
j_call: TRBJ2-6; v_call: TRBV15; clone_size: -; d_call: -; cdr3_nt: TGTGCCACCAGCAGAGAGGGGGGGGACACTTCCTCTGGGGCCAACGTCCTGACTTTC; cdr3_aa: CATSREGGDTSSGANVLTF
j_call: TRBJ1-2; v_call: TRBV19; clone_size: -; d_call: -; cdr3_nt: TGTGCCAGTACACATACCGGGAGTTACGGCTACACCTTC; cdr3_aa: CASTHTGSYGYTF
j_call: TRBJ1-1; v_call: TRBV6-6; clone_size: -; d_call: -; cdr3_nt: TGTGCCAGCAGTTTCACAGGGATGAACACTGAAGCTTTCTTT; cdr3_aa: CASSFTGMNTEAFF
j_call: TRBJ1-4; v_call: TRBV7-6; clone_size: -; d_call: -; cdr3_nt: TGTGCCAGCAGCTTAGGGCCCAGCTCAAATGAAAAACTGTTTTTT; cdr3_aa: CASSLGPSSNEKLFF